The entry that follows covers one T cell receptor (beta chain) sequence. There is no known antigen for this receptor. Base qualities are not provided; no much larger clone lies one nucleotide away. To prepare the library, the immunoSEQ multiplex PCR assay was applied. For the multiplex PCR, a mixture combining 60 forward primers for TCR Vbeta segments and 13 reverse primers for TCR Jbeta segments was used. The CDR3 region of rearranged TCR beta genes was amplified from genomic DNA with a multiplex PCR assay. The amplified TCR beta libraries were sequenced on the Illumina HiSeq System as 87-base-pair reads. The study's own analysis went as follows. In a later analysis, tens of millions of unique TCR beta chains were counted across the approximately 640 repertoires, and around 10 million of these chains were shared by at least two donors. To remove PCR and sequencing errors, raw reads were error-corrected and collapsed into unique sequences using a nearest-neighbor algorithm that merged closely related sequences. V, D and J gene segments were assigned by aligning CDR3 sequences to IMGT reference sequences. For a sequence to be retained, at least a six-nucleotide match to both a V gene segment and a J gene segment was required. Rearrangements were classified as productive when the CDR3 lacked stop codons and remained in frame with V and J, and all other rearrangements were classified as non-productive. Following IMGT convention, CDR3 was defined as the stretch from the second conserved V-encoded cysteine up to the conserved J-encoded phenylalanine. The earlier analysis of about 530 of the donors excluded any sequence lacking an unambiguous match to a single V gene segment. In an earlier analysis of 587 of the donors, V segments were called functional above 56.7% productive rearrangements and were called segregating when the between-donor standard deviation exceeded 5%. A statistical classification framework was built for diagnosing cytomegalovirus status from the catalog of TCR beta chain sequences. V and J gene assignment, in a later analysis, came from comparing TCR nucleotide sequences with IMGT/GENE-DB human TR gene sequences. The TCRdist pipeline was used in a later analysis to assign CDR3 sequences and most-parsimonious VDJ recombination scenarios. In a later analysis, every TCR beta chain was defined by the combination of its CDR3 amino acid sequence and its V-gene family, and reads without a unique V-gene family were dropped. In a later analysis, several hundred highly shared, low-generation-probability nucleotide sequences were removed to address suspected cross-contamination and a sequencing artifact. In a later analysis, a clonal expansion index was calculated for each public chain from normalized within-repertoire ranks of inferred template counts. A later analysis computed generation probabilities with a VDJ recombination model fitted to out-of-frame rearrangements, and checked the results against IGoR. A later analysis scored TCR-TCR, TCR-HLA and TCR-CMV co-occurrence with hypergeometric tests, applying a repertoire-size bias correction to TCR pairs. A later analysis estimated false discovery rates by permuting HLA or CMV assignments 20 times. In a later analysis, co-occurring TCRs were grouped using DBSCAN, with TCRdist sequence similarity added in when clustering inside HLA-allele-positive subsets. Repertoires with fewer than 30,000 or more than 120,000 public chains, plus five repertoires with anomalous nucleotide sharing, were excluded from co-occurrence clustering. Held by TCRdb, this immuneACCESS table contains in-frame sequences only and omits some clones. Under half of the omission traces to an unresolved V gene where checked; the cause of the rest is unknown. V and J calls plus clone size are reproduced from that table; the DNA served to infer D and trimming. This sample is represented by 95,000 to 130,000 clones; 55% to 75% of them were singletons. The ten largest clones represent nearly 9.5% of the sample.

Measured from the cysteine to the phenylalanine, the CDR3 is 14 residues long. The only DNA kept is the CDR3, 42 bases in frame from the first base. In the germline V gene, CDR1 corresponds to SNHLY and CDR2 to FYNNEI. V has 4 bases trimmed and J has 7 bases trimmed; junction bases matching no gene number 9. In total, roughly 710 healthy bone marrow donors made up the cohort. At the time of sampling, every cohort member was nominally healthy, though immune exposures that went unrecorded were likely present. The donor tested CMV seropositive, placing the donor among the 310 or so seropositive members of the cohort. Every donor gave a peripheral blood sample, and the peripheral blood mononuclear cells from that sample were used for TCR beta sequencing. The Qiagen DNeasy Blood Extraction Kit was used to extract genomic DNA from the blood cell samples. This sample is part of a study of cytomegalovirus exposure and HLA in healthy donors (dated 2017 in TCRdb). Study-level background: An earlier analysis of roughly 500 of the donors reported approximately 280 Gb of sequence data and 95 million to 120 million unique TCR beta sequences obtained from about 180 million T cells. An early release covering 500 to 750 HLA-typed donors comprised around 300 gigabases of sequencing data and some 79 million unique TCR sequences. Of the roughly 390 genotyped donors, less than 85% were placed in the genetic ancestry cluster associated with self-reported Caucasian donors. The aim of the study was to test whether cataloging public T cell receptors could identify signatures of past pathogen exposure. Using immunosequencing, the study profiled T cell repertoires from around 670 subjects and related those repertoires to cytomegalovirus serostatus. A separate validation cohort of over a hundred different subjects was used in addition to the roughly 640-subject first cohort. The study combined high-throughput TCR immunosequencing, statistical association of individual TCRs with disease status, and machine learning to predict cytomegalovirus infection status. A later analysis re-analyzed previously published TCR beta repertoires from about 600 donors and added high-resolution HLA genotyping to study TCR occurrence patterns. Rather than drawing on any new phenotypic data, the later analysis identified candidate immune exposures from TCR beta sequences and the way those sequences occurred across donors. To decide whether each TCR beta V gene segment behaved as functional or pseudogenic, an earlier analysis of fewer than 750 of the donors relied on high-throughput TCR beta sequencing. Donor age, sex, ethnicity and CMV serostatus were collected together with the repertoire data. In a later genetic analysis, genome-wide SNP genotypes for about 65% of the roughly 670 donors were used, and that subset was treated as a discovery cohort. Every repertoire in the discovery cohort had been generated on one and the same sequencing platform. Both class I and class II loci were covered by HLA typing, at four-digit resolution. Typing coverage varied by locus: about 629-630 donors for A, B, C, DRB1 and DQB1; 522 for DQA1; around 610 for DPA1; fewer than 480 for DPB1. Four to six DR-DQ haplotypes were handled as single units for association and clustering, since linkage in the cohort was strong. Across some 400 genotyped donors of the cohort, an average of approximately 220,000 unique TCR beta nucleotide sequences per donor were sequenced, and approximately 17% of those sequences were non-productive.

What the study reported, not specific to this receptor: For the cohort, immune exposure information was limited to CMV serostatus. Some IMGT-functional V segments, including TRBV6-2 and TRBV6-3, could not be distinguished by the 87-base-pair reads and were therefore excluded. Compared with equally common non-associated chains, HLA-associated TCR beta chains in a later analysis were more clonally expanded and had lower generation probabilities. A total of 150 or so TCR beta chains were listed by the study as associated with cytomegalovirus. Roughly uniform sequencing depth across donors was assumed in presence/absence analyses, although this assumption may not hold. A later analysis reported that several top co-occurrence clusters appeared linked to parvovirus B19, influenza, CMV and Epstein-Barr virus. According to a later genetic analysis, donors in an Asian-associated ancestry cluster had fewer N-insertions in productive TCRs than the approximately 650-donor mean. Linkage disequilibrium might explain the correlated functional status among segregating V segments, but an unknown experimental factor could not be excluded. In a later genetic analysis, a missense DCLRE1C variant was associated with V-gene and J-gene trimming of TCR beta chains, and the association was replicated in an independent cohort. Strong co-occurrence of HLA alleles, especially DR and DQ, made assigning TCR associations to individual alleles difficult. According to a later analysis, most CMV-associated TCR beta chains appeared to be HLA-restricted, and the HLA associations seemed to be driven largely by CMV exposure. In this cohort, only TCR beta chains were sequenced, and detectable features were limited by the absence of alpha or paired-chain data. Most TCR sequences were seen in very few donors, while some public TCRs were found in many individuals. Specific HLA alleles were associated with roughly 17,000 TCR beta sequences at a false discovery rate of 0.05 in a later analysis. The earlier analysis of almost 600 of the donors excluded seventeen rarely observed V segments, including chromosome 9 orphons, because counts were too low. In vitro tests confirmed that three of the cytomegalovirus-associated TCR beta chains recognize cytomegalovirus antigens. The classifier was reported to diagnose cytomegalovirus status with high specificity and sensitivity in both the original cohort and the validation cohort. A further reported finding was that TCR beta sequences accurately predicted the HLA-A and HLA-B alleles for most subjects in the first cohort. A later analysis found that TCR association rates varied across HLA loci, with DRB1 alleles showing the most associated TCRs and HLA-C alleles the fewest. In an earlier analysis of around 500 of the donors, most TCR beta V segments appeared in productive rearrangements about 87% or about 30% of the time, broadly matching IMGT annotations. A cluster of highly shared sequence variants was judged likely to be a technical artifact of the sequencing pipeline. Because some donors lacked HLA typing at each locus, the association tests relied only on the typed subset. According to the authors, the approach could potentially be generalized to other disease states and immunological phenotypes.

The V and J segments used are TRBV2 and TRBJ1-1, with 7 middle bases fitting TRBD1. The clonotype was recovered from a woman aged 40-49 years in good health and CMV-seropositive. Sequences were obtained from PBMCs. The nucleotides are TGTGCCAGCAGTGGGACAGGTGGTTCAGGTGAAGCTTTCTTT. Translated, this is CASSGTGGSGEAFF.